This T cell receptor (beta chain) comes out of a study of post-analysis software for immune sequencing data. For the study at large: Disease courses included relapsing-remitting, secondary progressive and progressive-relapsing multiple sclerosis. Study-wide results and caveats: Analysis by F measure revealed that same-batch samples clustered strongly together. With TRBV5-6, TRBV5-1 and TRBV20-1 included, about five TRBV segments were more frequent in patients than in controls. People with multiple sclerosis had a significantly lower normalized Chao1 diversity than controls did.

This CDR3 spans 13 amino acids. Trimming stripped 1 base from V and 7 bases from J, with 10 bases between. Germline V CDR1 and CDR2: SEHNR, FQNEAQ (reference sequence). cDNA libraries for TCR beta contained unique molecular identifiers. T cells, about 0.95 to 10 million of them, yielded approximately 500,000 cDNA molecules. MiXCR, applied by TCRdb to the PCR reads, yields one record per CDR3 protein. The sample lists 820,000 or so distinct CDR3 sequences; 53% were seen once. Comment on this clonotype: Its antigen is unknown.

Sequencing was performed on blood. The V call is TRBV7-9, the J call TRBJ1-2; D is unclear. This receptor was identified in a girl between 5 and 17 years old with multiple sclerosis. The DNA for the CDR3 is TGTGCCAGCAGCTTAGACACAGTATTTGGCTACACCTTC. Translated: CASSLDTVFGYTF.